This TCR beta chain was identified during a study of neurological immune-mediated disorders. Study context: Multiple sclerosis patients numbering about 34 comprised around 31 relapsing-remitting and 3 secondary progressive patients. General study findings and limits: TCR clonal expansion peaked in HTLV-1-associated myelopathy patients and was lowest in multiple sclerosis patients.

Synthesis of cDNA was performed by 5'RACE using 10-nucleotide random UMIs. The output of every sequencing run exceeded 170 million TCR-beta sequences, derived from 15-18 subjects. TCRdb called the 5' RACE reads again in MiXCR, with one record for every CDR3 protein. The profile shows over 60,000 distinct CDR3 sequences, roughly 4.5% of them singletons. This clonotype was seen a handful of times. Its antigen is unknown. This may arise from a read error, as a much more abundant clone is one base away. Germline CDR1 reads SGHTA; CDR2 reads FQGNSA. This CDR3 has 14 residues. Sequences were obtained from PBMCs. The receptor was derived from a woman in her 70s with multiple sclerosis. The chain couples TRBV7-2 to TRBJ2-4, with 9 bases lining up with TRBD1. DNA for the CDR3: TGTGCCAGCAGCGTCAGGACAGGGGAAAACATTAAGTACTTC. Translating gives CASSVRTGENIKYF.